The sequence of this TCR beta chain was determined in a study of blood T cell repertoires in COVID-19. This CDR3 has 15 residues. CDR1 is SNHLY, CDR2 FYNNEI, per germline. V lost 7 bases, J lost 1 base, and 8 bases stayed unmatched. Measured with immunoSEQ multiplex PCR; TCRdb has only the in-frame clones, and not every one. The repertoire holds some 90,000 clones, 89% seen once, with around 8.6% in the top ten. The sample comprised peripheral blood. The chain links TRBV2 to TRBJ2-5; TRBD2 aligns across 8 bases. The receptor was derived from a man aged 50 to 60 with acute or convalescent COVID-19. The CDR3 bases are TGTGCCAGCACTAGACTAGCGTCCCCCCAAGAGACCCAGTACTTC. This codes for CASTRLASPQETQYF.